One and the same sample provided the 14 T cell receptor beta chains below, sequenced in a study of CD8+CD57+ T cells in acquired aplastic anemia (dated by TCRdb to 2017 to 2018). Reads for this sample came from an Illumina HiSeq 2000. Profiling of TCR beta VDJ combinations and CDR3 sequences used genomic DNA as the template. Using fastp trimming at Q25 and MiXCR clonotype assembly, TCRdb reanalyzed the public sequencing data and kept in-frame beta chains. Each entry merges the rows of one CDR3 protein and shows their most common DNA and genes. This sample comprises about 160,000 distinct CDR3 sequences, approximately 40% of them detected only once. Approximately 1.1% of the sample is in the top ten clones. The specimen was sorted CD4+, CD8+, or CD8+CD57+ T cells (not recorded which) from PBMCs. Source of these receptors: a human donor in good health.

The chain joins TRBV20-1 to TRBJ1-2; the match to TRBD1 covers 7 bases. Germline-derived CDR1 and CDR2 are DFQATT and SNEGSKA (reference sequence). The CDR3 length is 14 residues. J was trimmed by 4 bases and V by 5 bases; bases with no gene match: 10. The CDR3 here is CSARITGDLYGYTF. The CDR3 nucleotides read TGCAGTGCTCGAATAACAGGGGACCTCTATGGCTACACCTTC.

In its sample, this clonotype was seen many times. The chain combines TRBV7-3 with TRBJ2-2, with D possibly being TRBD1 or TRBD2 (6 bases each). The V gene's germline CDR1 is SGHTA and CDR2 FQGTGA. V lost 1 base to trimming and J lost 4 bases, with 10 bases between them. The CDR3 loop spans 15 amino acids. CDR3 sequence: CASSLKGGATGELFF. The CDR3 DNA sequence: TGTGCCAGCAGCTTAAAGGGGGGTGCCACCGGGGAGCTGTTTTTT.

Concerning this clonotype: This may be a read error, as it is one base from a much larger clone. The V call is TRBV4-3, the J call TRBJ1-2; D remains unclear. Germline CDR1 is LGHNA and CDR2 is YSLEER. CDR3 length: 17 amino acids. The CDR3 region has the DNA TGCGCCAGCTGCCAAGATTTCTTCGCCGGAGCCTTCTATGGCTACACCTTC. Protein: CASCQDFFAGAFYGYTF.

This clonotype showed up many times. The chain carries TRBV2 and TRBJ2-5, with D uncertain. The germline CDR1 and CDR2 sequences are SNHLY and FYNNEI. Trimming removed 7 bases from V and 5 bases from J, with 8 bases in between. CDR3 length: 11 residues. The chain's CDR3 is CASKSTETQYF. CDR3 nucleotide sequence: TGTGCCAGCAAGTCTACGGAGACCCAGTACTTC.

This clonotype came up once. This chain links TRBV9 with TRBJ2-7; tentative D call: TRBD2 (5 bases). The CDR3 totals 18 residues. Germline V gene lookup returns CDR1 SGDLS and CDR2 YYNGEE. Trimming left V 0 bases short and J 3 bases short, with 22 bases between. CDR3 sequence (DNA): TGTGCCAGCAGCGTAGAGGCTGGCGGGCCCATAGGCCACTACGAGCAGTACTTC. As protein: CASSVEAGGPIGHYEQYF.

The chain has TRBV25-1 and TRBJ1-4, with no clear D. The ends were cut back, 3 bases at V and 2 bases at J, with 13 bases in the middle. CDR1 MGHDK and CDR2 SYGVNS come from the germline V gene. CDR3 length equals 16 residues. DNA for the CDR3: TGTGCCAGCAGTGATATCCGGCCACTGACTAATGAAAAACTGTTTTTT. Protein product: CASSDIRPLTNEKLFF.

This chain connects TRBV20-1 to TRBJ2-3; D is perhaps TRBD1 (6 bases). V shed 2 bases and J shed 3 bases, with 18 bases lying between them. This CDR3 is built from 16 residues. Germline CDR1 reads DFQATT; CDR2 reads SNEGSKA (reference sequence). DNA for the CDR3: TGCAGTGCTAGACCGGGTTGGGCCCAGGGGACAGATACGCAGTATTTT. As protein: CSARPGWAQGTDTQYF.

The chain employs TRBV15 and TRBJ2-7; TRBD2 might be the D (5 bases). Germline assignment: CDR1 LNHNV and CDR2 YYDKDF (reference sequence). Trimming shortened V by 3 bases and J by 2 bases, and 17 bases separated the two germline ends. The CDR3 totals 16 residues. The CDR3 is CATSSRFGKLTYEQYF. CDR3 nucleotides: TGTGCCACCAGCAGTAGATTCGGGAAGTTGACCTACGAGCAGTACTTC.

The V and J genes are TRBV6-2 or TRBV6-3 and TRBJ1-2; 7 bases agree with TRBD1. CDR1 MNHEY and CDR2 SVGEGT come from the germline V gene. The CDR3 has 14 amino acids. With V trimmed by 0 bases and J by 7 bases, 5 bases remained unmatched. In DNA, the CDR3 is TGTGCCAGCAGTTACTCGGGCCAGGGGGGTGGCTACACCTTC. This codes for CASSYSGQGGGYTF.

CDR3 residues: CASSLVLTGELFF. The CDR3 DNA reads TGTGCCAGCAGCTTGGTGCTCACCGGGGAGCTGTTTTTT. The J gene is TRBJ2-2, the V gene TRBV7-6; D not certain. Germline V lookup: CDR1 SGHVS, CDR2 FNYEAQ. This CDR3 has 13 amino acids. The germline V and J ends were trimmed by 3 bases and 4 bases, with 6 bases remaining between them.

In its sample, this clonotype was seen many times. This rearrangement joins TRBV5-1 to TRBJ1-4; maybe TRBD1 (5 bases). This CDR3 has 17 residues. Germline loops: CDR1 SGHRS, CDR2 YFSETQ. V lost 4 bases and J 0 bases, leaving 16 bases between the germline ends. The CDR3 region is CASSPGGGGSTNEKLFF. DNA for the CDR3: TGCGCCAGCAGCCCGGGAGGTGGGGGGTCAACTAATGAAAAACTGTTTTTT.

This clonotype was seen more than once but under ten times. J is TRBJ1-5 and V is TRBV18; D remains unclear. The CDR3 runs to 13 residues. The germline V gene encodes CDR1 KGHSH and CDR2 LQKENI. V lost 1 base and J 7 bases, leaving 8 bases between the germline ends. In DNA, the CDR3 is TGTGCCAGCTCACCACAATCGAGGCAGCCCCAGCATTTT. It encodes CASSPQSRQPQHF.

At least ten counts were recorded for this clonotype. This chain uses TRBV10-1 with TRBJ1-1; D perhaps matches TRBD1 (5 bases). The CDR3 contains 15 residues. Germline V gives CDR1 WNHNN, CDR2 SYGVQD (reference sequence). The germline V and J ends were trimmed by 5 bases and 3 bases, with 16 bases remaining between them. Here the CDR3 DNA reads TGCGCCAGCAGTTTATGTCCGGGACCGGACACTGAAGCTTTCTTT. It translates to CASSLCPGPDTEAFF.

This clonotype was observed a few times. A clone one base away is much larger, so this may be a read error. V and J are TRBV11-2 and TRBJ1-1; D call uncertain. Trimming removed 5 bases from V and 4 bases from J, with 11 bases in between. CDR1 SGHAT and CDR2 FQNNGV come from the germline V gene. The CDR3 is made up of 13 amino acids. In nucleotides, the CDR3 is TGTGCCAGCAGCCCCCCGGGGAGCACTGAAGCTTTCTTT. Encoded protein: CASSPPGSTEAFF.